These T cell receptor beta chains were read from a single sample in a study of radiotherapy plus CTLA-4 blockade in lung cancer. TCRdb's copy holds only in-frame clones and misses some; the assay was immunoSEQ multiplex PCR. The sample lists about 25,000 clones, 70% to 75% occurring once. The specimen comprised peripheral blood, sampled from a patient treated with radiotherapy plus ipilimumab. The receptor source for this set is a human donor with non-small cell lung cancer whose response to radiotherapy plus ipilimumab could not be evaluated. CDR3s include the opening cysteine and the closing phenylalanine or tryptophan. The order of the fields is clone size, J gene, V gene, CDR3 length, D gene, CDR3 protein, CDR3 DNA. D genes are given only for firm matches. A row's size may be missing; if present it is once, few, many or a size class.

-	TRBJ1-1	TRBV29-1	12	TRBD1	CSAGQVNTEAFF	TGCAGCGCTGGACAGGTGAACACTGAAGCTTTCTTT
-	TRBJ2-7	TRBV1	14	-	CTSTIAGGPNERYF	TGCACCAGCACTATAGCGGGAGGGCCGAACGAGCGGTACTTC
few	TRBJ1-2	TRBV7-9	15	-	CASSTTAGHHYGYTF	TGTGCCAGCAGCACTACCGCTGGACACCACTATGGCTACACCTTC
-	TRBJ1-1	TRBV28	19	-	CASSPPFPVAGRKGTEAFF	TGTGCCAGCAGCCCTCCTTTTCCGGTGGCAGGGCGAAAAGGGACTGAAGCTTTCTTT
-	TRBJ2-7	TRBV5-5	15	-	CASSLATGDPYEQYF	TGTGCCAGCAGCTTGGCTACGGGGGATCCCTACGAGCAGTACTTC
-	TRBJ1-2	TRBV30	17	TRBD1	CAWMPQGQGRTNYGYTF	TGTGCCTGGATGCCCCAGGGACAGGGGCGAACTAACTATGGCTACACCTTC
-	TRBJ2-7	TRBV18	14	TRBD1	CASSPRTGKYEQYF	TGTGCCAGCTCACCCCGGACAGGGAAATACGAGCAGTACTTC
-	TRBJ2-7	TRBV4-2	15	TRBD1	CASSQVARGLREQYF	TGTGCCAGCAGCCAAGTTGCCAGGGGGCTCCGCGAGCAGTACTTC
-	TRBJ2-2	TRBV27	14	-	CASSTVPVSGELFF	TGTGCCAGCTCAACTGTTCCGGTGTCCGGGGAGCTGTTTTTT
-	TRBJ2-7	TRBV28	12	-	CASSPQYYEQYF	TGTGCCAGCAGTCCGCAGTACTACGAGCAGTACTTC
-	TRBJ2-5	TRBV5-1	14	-	CASSPEGWQETQYF	TGCGCCAGCAGCCCGGAGGGGTGGCAAGAGACCCAGTACTTC
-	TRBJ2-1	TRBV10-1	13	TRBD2	CASSAGGNDEQFF	TGCGCCAGCAGTGCCGGGGGGAACGATGAGCAGTTCTTC
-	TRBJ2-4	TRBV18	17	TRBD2	CASSPATSGSSKNIQYF	TGTGCCAGCTCACCGGCAACTAGCGGGAGTTCCAAAAACATTCAGTACTTC
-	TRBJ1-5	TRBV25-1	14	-	CASSSPGVSQPQHF	TGTGCCAGCAGTTCCCCCGGGGTTAGTCAGCCCCAGCATTTT
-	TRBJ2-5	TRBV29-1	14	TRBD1	CSATGQGAWETQYF	TGCAGCGCTACGGGACAGGGGGCTTGGGAGACCCAGTACTTC
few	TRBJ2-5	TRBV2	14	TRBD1	CASSEHRGRETQYF	TGTGCCAGCAGTGAACACAGGGGGCGCGAGACCCAGTACTTC
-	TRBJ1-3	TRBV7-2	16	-	CASSLGLSGGANTIYF	TGTGCCAGCAGCTTAGGGCTATCGGGGGGCGCAAACACCATATATTTT
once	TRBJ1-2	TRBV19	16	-	CASYTGAALGGYGYTF	TGTGCCAGTTATACGGGTGCTGCTTTAGGGGGCTATGGCTACACCTTC
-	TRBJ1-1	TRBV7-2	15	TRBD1	CASSFRLTGVTEAFF	TGTGCCAGCAGCTTCAGACTAACAGGGGTTACTGAAGCTTTCTTT
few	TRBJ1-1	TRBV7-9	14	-	CASSRGRTNTEAFF	TGTGCCAGCAGCCGCGGACGGACTAACACTGAAGCTTTCTTT
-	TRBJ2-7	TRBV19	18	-	CASSISIIAIRGSYEQYF	TGTGCCAGTAGTATAAGTATAATCGCAATTCGAGGCTCCTACGAGCAGTACTTC
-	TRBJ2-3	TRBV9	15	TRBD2	CASSDLLAGTDTQYF	TGTGCCAGCAGCGACCTTCTAGCGGGAACAGATACGCAGTATTTT
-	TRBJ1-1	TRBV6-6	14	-	CASSYSTGSAEAFF	TGTGCCAGCAGTTACTCGACTGGGAGCGCTGAAGCTTTCTTT
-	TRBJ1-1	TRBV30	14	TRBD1	CAGGGGFMNTEAFF	TGTGCCGGAGGAGGGGGCTTCATGAACACTGAAGCTTTCTTT
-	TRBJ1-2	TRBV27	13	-	CASRGSGQYGYTF	TGTGCCAGCAGAGGGTCAGGACAATATGGCTACACCTTC
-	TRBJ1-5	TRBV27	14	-	CASSLSRSNQPQHF	TGTGCCAGCAGTTTATCGAGGAGCAATCAGCCCCAGCATTTT
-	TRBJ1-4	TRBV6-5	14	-	CASSLRATNEKLFF	TGTGCCAGCAGTTTGAGGGCAACTAATGAAAAACTGTTTTTT
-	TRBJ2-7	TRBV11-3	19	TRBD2	CASSLVWASSGNLSYEQYF	TGTGCCAGCAGCTTAGTCTGGGCGTCTAGCGGAAACTTATCCTACGAGCAGTACTTC
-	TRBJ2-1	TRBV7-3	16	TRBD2	CASSLNYVAGGNEQFF	TGTGCCAGCAGCTTAAATTATGTAGCGGGAGGAAATGAGCAGTTCTTC
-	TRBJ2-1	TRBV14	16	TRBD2	CASSQDRLAGGDEQFF	TGTGCCAGCAGCCAAGATAGACTAGCGGGAGGAGATGAGCAGTTCTTC
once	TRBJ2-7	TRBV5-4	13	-	CASSLDRAYEQYF	TGTGCCAGCAGCCTGGACCGGGCCTACGAGCAGTACTTC
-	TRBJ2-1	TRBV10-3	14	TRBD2	CATSTSGSKNEQFF	TGTGCCACCAGCACTAGCGGGAGCAAGAATGAGCAGTTCTTC
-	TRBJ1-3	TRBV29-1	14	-	CSVVGQATGNTIYF	TGCAGCGTTGTTGGCCAGGCAACTGGAAACACCATATATTTT
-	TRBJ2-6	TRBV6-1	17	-	CASSEATLSSGANVLTF	TGTGCCAGCAGTGAAGCGACACTCAGCTCTGGGGCCAACGTCCTGACTTTC
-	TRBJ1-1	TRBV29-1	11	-	CSVDRNTEAFF	TGCAGCGTTGACCGGAACACTGAAGCTTTCTTT
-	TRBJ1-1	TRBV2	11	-	CASSPGLEAFF	TGTGCCAGCAGTCCGGGACTTGAAGCTTTCTTT
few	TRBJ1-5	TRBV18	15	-	CASSPYRDDNQPQHF	TGTGCCAGCTCACCTTACAGGGACGACAATCAGCCCCAGCATTTT
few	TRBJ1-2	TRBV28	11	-	CASGRGYGYTF	TGTGCCAGCGGTAGGGGATATGGCTACACCTTC
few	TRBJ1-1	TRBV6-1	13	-	CASSASQATEAFF	TGTGCCAGCAGCGCGTCCCAGGCGACAGAAGCTTTCTTT
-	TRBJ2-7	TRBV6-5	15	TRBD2	CASSRVGLADYEQYF	TGTGCCAGCAGCCGGGTGGGACTAGCGGATTACGAGCAGTACTTC
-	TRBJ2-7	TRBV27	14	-	CASWGIRGNNEQYF	TGTGCCAGCTGGGGGATTAGGGGGAATAACGAGCAGTACTTC
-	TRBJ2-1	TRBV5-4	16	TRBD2	CASSLGPSGIYNEQFF	TGTGCCAGCAGCTTGGGGCCTAGCGGGATCTACAATGAGCAGTTCTTC
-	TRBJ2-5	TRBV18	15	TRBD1	CASSLSTGGWETQYF	TGTGCCAGCTCACTTTCGACAGGGGGCTGGGAGACCCAGTACTTC
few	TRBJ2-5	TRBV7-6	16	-	CASSPRGLGLQETQYF	TGTGCCAGCAGCCCGCGGGGACTGGGTCTACAAGAGACCCAGTACTTC
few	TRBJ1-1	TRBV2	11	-	CASTQNTEAFF	TGTGCCAGCACACAGAACACTGAAGCTTTCTTT